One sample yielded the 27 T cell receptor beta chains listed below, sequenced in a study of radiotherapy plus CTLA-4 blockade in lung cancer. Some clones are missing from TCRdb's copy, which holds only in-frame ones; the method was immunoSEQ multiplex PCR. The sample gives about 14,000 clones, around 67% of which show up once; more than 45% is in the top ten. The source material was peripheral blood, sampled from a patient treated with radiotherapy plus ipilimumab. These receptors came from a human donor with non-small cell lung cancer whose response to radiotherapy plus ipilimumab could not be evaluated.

The CDR3 DNA sequence: TGTGCCAGCAGCTTAGGCAGGGGGAACACTGAAGCTTTCTTT. It encodes CASSLGRGNTEAFF. This sequence joins TRBV7-7 and TRBJ1-1; D possibly corresponds to TRBD1 (6 bases). The CDR3 has 14 residues. CDR1 SSHAT and CDR2 FNYEAQ come from the germline V gene (reference sequence). With 1 base removed from V and 1 base from J, the gap between germline ends came to 7 bases.

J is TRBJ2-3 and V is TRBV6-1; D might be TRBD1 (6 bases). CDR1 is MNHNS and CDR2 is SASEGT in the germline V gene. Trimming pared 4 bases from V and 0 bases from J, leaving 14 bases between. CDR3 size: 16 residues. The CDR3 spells CASSGSQGSSTDTQYF. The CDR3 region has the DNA TGTGCCAGCAGTGGTTCTCAGGGGTCAAGCACAGATACGCAGTATTTT.

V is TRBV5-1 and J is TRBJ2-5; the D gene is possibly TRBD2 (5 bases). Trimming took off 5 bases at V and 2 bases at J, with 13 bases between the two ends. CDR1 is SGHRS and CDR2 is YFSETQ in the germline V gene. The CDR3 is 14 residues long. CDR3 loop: CASRARSGQETQYF. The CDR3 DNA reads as TGCGCCAGCAGGGCTAGGAGCGGACAAGAGACCCAGTACTTC. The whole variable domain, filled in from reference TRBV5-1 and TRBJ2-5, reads KAGVTQTPRYLIKTRGQQVTLSCSPISGHRSVSWYQQTPGQGLQFLFEYFSETQRNKGNFPGRFSGRQFSNSRSEMNVSTLELGDSALYLCASRARSGQETQYFGPGTRLLVL.

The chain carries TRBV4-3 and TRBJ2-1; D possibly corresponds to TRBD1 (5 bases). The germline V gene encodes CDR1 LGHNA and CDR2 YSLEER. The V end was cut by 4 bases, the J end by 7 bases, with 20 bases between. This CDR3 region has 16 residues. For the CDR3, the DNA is TGCGCCAGCAGCCTAGGCCTCCGGTCTCAGGGTAATGAGCAGTTCTTC. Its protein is CASSLGLRSQGNEQFF.

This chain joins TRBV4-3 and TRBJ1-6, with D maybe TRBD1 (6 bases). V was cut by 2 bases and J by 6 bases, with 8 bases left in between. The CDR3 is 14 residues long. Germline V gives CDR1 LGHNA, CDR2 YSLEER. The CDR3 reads CASSQTGSNSPLHF. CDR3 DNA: TGCGCCAGCAGCCAAACAGGGTCTAATTCACCCCTCCACTTT.

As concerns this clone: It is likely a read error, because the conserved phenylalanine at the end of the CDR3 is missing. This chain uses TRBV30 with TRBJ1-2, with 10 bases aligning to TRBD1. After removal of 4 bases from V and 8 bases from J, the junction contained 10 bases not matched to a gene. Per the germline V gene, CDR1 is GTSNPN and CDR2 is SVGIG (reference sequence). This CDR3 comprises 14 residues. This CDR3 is CAWMRRDRGPGYTL. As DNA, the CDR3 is TGTGCCTGGATGAGACGGGACAGGGGCCCCGGCTACACCCTC.

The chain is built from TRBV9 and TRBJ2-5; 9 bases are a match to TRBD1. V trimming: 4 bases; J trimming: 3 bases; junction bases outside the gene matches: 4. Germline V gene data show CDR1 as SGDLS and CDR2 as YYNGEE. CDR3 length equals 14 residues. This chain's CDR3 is CASSLRQGEETQYF. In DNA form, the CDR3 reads TGTGCCAGCAGCCTTCGACAGGGGGAAGAGACCCAGTACTTC.

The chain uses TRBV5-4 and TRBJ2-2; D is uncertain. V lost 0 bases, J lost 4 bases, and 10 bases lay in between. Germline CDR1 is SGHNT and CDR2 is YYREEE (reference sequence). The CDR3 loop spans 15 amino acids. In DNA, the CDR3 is TGTGCCAGCAGCTTGGTCCCATCGGGCACCGGGGAGCTGTTTTTT. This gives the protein CASSLVPSGTGELFF.

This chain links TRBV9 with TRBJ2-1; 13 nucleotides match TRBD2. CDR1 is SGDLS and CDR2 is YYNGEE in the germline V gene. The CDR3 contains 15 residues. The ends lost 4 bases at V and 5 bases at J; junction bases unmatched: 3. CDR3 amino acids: CASSFGLAGDNEQFF. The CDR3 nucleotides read TGTGCCAGCAGCTTCGGACTAGCGGGGGACAATGAGCAGTTCTTC.

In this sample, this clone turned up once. The CDR3 is CASSRDRGNQPQHF. The CDR3 DNA sequence: TGCGCCAGCAGCCGGGACAGGGGTAATCAGCCCCAGCATTTT. V is TRBV4-1 and J is TRBJ1-5; 10 bases are a match to TRBD1. The length of the CDR3 is 14 residues. Germline CDR1 and CDR2: MGHRA and YSYEKL. V was clipped by 4 bases and J by 4 bases; unmatched bases: 1.

The CDR3 sequence: CASSPAGQNEPDTQYF. CDR3 sequence (DNA): TGCGCCAGCAGTCCGGCGGGCCAGAATGAGCCAGATACGCAGTATTTT. The chain employs TRBV5-1 and TRBJ2-3, with D possibly matching TRBD2 (5 bases). This CDR3 is 16 amino acids long. In germline, CDR1 is SGHRS, CDR2 YFSETQ. Trimming took off 5 bases at V and 4 bases at J, with 20 bases between the two ends.

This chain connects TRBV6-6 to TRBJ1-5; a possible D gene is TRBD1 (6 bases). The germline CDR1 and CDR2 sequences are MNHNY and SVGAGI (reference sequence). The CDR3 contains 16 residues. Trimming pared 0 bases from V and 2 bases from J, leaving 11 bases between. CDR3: CASSYSTGGRNQPQHF. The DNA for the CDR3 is TGTGCCAGCAGTTACTCTACGGGGGGCCGCAATCAGCCCCAGCATTTT.

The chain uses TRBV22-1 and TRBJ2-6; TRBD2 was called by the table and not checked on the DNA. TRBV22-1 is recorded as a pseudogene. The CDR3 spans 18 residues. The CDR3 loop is CPGRSRRKRTSRANVLTF. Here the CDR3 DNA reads TGTCCTGGGAGGTCGCGCAGAAAGCGAACAAGTCGGGCCAACGTCCTGACTTTC.

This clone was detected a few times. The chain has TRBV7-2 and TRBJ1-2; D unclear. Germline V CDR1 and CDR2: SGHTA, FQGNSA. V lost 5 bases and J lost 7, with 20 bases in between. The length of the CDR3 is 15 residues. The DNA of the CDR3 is TGTGCCAGCAGCCCTATTTGGGGAGGAGAGACTGGCTACACCTTC. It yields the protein CASSPIWGGETGYTF.

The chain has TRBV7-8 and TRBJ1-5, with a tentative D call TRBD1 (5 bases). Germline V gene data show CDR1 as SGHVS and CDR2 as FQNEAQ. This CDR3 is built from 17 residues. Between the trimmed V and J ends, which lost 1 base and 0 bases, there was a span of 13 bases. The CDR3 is CASSLGGVEGSNQPQHF. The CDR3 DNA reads TGTGCCAGCAGCTTAGGAGGGGTGGAGGGTAGCAATCAGCCCCAGCATTTT.

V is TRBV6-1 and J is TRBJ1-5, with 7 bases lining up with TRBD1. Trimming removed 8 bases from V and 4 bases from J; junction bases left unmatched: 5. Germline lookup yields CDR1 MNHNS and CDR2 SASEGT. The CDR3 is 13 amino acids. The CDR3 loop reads CASSDRVNQPQHF. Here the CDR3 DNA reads TGTGCCAGCTCTGACAGGGTAAATCAGCCCCAGCATTTT.

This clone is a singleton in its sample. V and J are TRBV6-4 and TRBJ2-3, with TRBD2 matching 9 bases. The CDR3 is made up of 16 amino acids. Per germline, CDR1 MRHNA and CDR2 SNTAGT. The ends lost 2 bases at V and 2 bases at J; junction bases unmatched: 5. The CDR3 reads CASSDELAGVTDTQYF. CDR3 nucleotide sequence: TGTGCCAGCAGTGACGAACTAGCGGGTGTCACAGATACGCAGTATTTT.

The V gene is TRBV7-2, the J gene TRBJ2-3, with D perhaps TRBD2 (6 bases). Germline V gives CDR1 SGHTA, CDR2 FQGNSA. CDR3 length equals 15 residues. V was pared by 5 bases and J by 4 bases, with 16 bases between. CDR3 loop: CASSGLAGSADTQYF. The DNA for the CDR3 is TGTGCCAGCAGCGGTTTGGCGGGGAGTGCAGATACGCAGTATTTT. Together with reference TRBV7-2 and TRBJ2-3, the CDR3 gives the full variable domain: GAGVSQSPSNKVTEKGKDVELRCDPISGHTALYWYRQSLGQGLEFLIYFQGNSAPDKSGLPSDRFSAERTGGSVSTLTIQRTQQEDSAVYLCASSGLAGSADTQYFGPGTRLTVL.

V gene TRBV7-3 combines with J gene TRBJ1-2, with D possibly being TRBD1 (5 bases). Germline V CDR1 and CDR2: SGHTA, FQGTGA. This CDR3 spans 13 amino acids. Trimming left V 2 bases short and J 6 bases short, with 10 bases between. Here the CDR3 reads CASSLGHGNGYTF. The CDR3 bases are TGTGCCAGCAGCTTAGGACACGGAAATGGCTACACCTTC.

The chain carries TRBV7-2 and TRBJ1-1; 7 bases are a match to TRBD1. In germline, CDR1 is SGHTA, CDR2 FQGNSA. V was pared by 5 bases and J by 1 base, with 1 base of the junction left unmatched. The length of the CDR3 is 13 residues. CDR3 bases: TGTGCCAGCAGCCGACAGGGGAACACTGAAGCTTTCTTT. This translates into CASSRQGNTEAFF.

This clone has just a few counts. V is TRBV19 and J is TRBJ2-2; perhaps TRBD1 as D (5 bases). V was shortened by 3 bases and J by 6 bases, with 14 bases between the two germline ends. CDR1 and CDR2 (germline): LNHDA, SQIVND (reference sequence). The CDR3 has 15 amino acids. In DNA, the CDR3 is TGTGCCAGTAGTATCTGGCAGGGAAGTCCCGGGGAGCTGTTTTTT. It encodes CASSIWQGSPGELFF.

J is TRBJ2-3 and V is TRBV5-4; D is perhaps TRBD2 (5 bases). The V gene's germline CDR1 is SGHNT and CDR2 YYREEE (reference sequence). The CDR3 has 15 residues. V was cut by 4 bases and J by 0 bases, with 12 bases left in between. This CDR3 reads CASSGGLASTDTQYF. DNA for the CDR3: TGTGCCAGCAGCGGCGGACTGGCTAGCACAGATACGCAGTATTTT. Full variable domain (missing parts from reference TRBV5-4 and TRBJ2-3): ETGVTQSPTHLIKTRGQQVTLRCSSQSGHNTVSWYQQALGQGPQFIFQYYREEENGRGNFPPRFSGLQFPNYSSELNVNALELDDSALYLCASSGGLASTDTQYFGPGTRLTVL.

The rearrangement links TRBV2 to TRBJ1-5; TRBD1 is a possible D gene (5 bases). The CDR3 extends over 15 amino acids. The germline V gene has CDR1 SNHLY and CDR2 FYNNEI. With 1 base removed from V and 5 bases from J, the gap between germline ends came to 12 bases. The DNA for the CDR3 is TGTGCCAGCAGTGAAGTAACGGCAGGGTATCAGCCCCAGCATTTT. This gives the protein CASSEVTAGYQPQHF.

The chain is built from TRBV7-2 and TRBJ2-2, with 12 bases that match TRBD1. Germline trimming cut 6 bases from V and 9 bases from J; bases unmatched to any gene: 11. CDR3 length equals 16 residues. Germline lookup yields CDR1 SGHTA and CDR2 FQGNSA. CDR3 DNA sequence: TGTGCCAGCAGGGGACAGGGGGCTAGTGAAGGGAGGGAGCTGTTTTTT. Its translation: CASRGQGASEGRELFF.

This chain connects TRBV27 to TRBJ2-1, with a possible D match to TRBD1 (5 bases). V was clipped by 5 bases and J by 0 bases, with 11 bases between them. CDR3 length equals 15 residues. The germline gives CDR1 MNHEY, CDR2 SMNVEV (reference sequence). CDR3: CASSLGVPSYNEQFF. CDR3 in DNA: TGTGCCAGCAGTCTAGGGGTTCCCTCCTACAATGAGCAGTTCTTC.

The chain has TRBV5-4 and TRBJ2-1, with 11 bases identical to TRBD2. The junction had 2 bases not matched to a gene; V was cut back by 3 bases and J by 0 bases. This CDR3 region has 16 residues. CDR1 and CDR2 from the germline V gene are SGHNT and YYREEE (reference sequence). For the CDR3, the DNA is TGTGCCAGCAGCTCTAGCGGGGGGAGCTCCTACAATGAGCAGTTCTTC. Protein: CASSSSGGSSYNEQFF.

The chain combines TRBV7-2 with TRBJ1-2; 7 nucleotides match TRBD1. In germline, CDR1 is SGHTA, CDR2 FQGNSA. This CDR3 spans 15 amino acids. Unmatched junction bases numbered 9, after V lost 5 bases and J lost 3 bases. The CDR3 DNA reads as TGTGCCAGCAGCCTAAGGCCAACAGGGGACTATGGCTACACCTTC. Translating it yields CASSLRPTGDYGYTF. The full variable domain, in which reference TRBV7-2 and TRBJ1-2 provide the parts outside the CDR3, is GAGVSQSPSNKVTEKGKDVELRCDPISGHTALYWYRQSLGQGLEFLIYFQGNSAPDKSGLPSDRFSAERTGGSVSTLTIQRTQQEDSAVYLCASSLRPTGDYGYTFGSGTRLTVV.